This T cell receptor beta chain was sequenced in a study of T cells in Graves' hyperthyroidism and ophthalmopathy. Overall study findings and caveats: Classification by a 13 V-J model distinguished ophthalmopathy from stable hyperthyroidism.

Clinicians diagnosed patients from clinical symptoms, serum thyroxine and TRAb, thyroid ultrasound and orbital computed tomography. The germline CDR1 and CDR2 sequences are WSHSY and SAAADI. This CDR3 contains 13 residues. Trimming took 3 bases from V and 0 from J, leaving 5 bases between them. Ten or more counts support this clonotype. Its target is unknown. Using RNA transcripts as the source, TCR beta CDR3 regions were amplified. HTBI primers were employed in a first-round RT-PCR of the TCR CDR3. TCRdb re-analysed the multiplex PCR reads in MiXCR, keeping a single row per CDR3 protein. The sample lists roughly 500,000 distinct CDR3 sequences, around 50% seen once, with roughly 45% in the top ten.

The sequence was obtained from an adult woman with Graves' disease, either hyperthyroidism or ophthalmopathy (not recorded which). The sample comprised peripheral blood or thyroid tissue (not recorded which). The gene calls are TRBV10-2 and TRBJ1-1; D gene uncertain. In DNA, the CDR3 is TGCGCCAGCAGTGACAGTGTGAACACTGAAGCTTTCTTT. Protein: CASSDSVNTEAFF.